A selection of T cell receptor beta chains follows, all from one sample in a study of cytomegalovirus exposure and HLA in healthy donors. TCRdb's copy holds only in-frame clones and misses some; the assay was immunoSEQ multiplex PCR. The sample has 150,000 to 200,000 clones; roughly 67% are singletons. Sequenced material: PBMCs. The source of these receptors is a woman under 30 in good health and CMV-seropositive. CDR3s include the opening cysteine and the closing phenylalanine or tryptophan. Each record gives: V gene, CDR3 protein.

TRBV19	CASSIRGINIQYF
TRBV10-3	CAISSEVSDGYTF
TRBV7-2	CASSPQGERGQPQHF
TRBV7-2	CASSPDSKLFF
TRBV6-5	CASSYPTEGNNQPQHF
TRBV7-9	CASSQRVGETQYF
TRBV4-1	CASSQAPGTRTYEQYF
TRBV9	CASSGGGTGPYEQYF
TRBV30	CAWRPSPTSGGAPDTQYF
TRBV9	CASSARTGGAQFF
TRBV4-1	CASSQRAGVAKNIQYF
TRBV19	CASSIGRTGTEAFF
TRBV7-2	CASSSLITDTQYF
TRBV27	CASSPPGQGFYGYTF
TRBV25-1	CASRDRTAQTYGYTF
TRBV7-9	CASSLGSTGSTEAFF
TRBV9	CASSFRLAGGRGHANTGELFF
TRBV9	CASSPQPHVPEQYF
TRBV4-2	CASSQRIQGADNEQFF
TRBV9	CASSPGQKFQPQHF
TRBV7-3	CASSIGLAGSDTQYF
TRBV5-1	CASSLEGQGESAEAFF
TRBV5-5	CASSYRGELFF
TRBV5-1	CASSLAGQENNEQFF
TRBV9	CASSRGDNSYGYTF
TRBV5-1	CASSLEGATNEKLFF